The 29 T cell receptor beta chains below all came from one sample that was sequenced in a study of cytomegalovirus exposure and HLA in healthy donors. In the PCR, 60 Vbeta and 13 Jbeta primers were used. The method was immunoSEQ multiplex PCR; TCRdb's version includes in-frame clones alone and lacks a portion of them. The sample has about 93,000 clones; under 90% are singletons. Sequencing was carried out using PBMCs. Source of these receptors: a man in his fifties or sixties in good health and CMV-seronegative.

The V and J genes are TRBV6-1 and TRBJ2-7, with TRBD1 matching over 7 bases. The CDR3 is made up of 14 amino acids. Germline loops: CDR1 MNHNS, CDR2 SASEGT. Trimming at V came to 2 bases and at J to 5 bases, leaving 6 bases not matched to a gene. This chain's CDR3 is CASSESQGRHEQYF. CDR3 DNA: TGTGCCAGCAGTGAATCACAGGGGCGGCACGAGCAGTACTTC.

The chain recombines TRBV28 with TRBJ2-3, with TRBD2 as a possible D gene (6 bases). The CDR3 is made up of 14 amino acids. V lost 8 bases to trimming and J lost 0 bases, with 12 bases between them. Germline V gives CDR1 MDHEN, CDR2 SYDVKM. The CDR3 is CASSDYPSTDTQYF. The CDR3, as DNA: TGTGCCAGCTCGGACTATCCGAGCACAGATACGCAGTATTTT. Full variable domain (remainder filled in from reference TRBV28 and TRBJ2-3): DVKVTQSSRYLVKRTGEKVFLECVQDMDHENMFWYRQDPGLGLRLIYFSYDVKMKEKGDIPEGYSVSREKKERFSLILESASTNQTSMYLCASSDYPSTDTQYFGPGTRLTVL.

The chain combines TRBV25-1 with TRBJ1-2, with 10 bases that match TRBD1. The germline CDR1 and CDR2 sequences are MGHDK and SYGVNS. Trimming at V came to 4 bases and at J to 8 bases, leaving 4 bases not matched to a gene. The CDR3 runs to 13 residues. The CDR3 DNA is TGTGCCAGCAGTGGGACAGGGGGAAGCGGCTACACCTTC. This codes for CASSGTGGSGYTF.

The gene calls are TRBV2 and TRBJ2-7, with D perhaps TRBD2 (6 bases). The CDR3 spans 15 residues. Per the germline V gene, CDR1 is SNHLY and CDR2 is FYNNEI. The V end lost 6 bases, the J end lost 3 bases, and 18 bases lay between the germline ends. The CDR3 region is CASRGGTNVFYEQYF. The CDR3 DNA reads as TGTGCCAGCAGAGGAGGGACCAACGTGTTCTACGAGCAGTACTTC.

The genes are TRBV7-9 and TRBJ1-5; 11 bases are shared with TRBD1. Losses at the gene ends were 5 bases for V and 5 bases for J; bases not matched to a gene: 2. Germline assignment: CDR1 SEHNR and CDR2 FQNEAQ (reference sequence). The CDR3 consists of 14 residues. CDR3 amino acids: CASSRDRGDQPQHF. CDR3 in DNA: TGTGCCAGCAGCAGGGACAGGGGGGATCAGCCCCAGCATTTT.

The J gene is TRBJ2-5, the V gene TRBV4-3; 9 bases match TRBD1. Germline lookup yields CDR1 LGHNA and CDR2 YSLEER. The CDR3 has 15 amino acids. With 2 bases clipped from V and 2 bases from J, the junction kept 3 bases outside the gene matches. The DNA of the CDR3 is TGCGCCAGCAGCCAACAAGGACAGGGGCAAGAGACCCAGTACTTC. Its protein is CASSQQGQGQETQYF.

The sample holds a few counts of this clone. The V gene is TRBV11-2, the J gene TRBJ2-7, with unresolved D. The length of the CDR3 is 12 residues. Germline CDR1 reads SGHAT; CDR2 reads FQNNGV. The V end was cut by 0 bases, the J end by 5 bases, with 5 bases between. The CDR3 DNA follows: TGTGCCAGCAGCTTAGATAGAAACGAGCAGTACTTC. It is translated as CASSLDRNEQYF.

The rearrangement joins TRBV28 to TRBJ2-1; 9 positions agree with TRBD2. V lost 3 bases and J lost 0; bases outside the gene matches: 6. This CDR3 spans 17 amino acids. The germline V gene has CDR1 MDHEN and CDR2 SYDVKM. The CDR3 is CASSFLREGPSYNEQFF. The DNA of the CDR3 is TGTGCCAGCAGTTTTTTGCGGGAGGGCCCCTCCTACAATGAGCAGTTCTTC.

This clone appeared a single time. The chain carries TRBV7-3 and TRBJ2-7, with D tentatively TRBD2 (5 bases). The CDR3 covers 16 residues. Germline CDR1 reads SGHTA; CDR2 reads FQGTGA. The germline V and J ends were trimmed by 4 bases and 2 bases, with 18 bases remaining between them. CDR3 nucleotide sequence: TGTGCCAGCAGCTCGACCCCCGGGGAACTCGCCTACGAGCAGTACTTC. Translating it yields CASSSTPGELAYEQYF. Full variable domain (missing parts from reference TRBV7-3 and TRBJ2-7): GAGVSQTPSNKVTEKGKYVELRCDPISGHTALYWYRQSLGQGPEFLIYFQGTGAADDSGLPNDRFFAVRPEGSVSTLKIQRTERGDSAVYLCASSSTPGELAYEQYFGPGTRLTVT.

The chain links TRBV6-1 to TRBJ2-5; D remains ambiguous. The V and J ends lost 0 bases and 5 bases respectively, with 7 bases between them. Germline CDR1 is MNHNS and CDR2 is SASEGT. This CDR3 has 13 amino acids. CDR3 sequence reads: CASSEALQETQYF. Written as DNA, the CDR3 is TGTGCCAGCAGTGAAGCGCTTCAGGAGACCCAGTACTTC.

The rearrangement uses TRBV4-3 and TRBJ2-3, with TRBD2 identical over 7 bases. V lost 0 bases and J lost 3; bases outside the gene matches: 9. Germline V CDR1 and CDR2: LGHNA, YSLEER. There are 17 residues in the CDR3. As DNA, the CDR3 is TGCGCCAGCAGCCAAGATGGGCCGGGAGGCCGGACAGATACGCAGTATTTT. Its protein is CASSQDGPGGRTDTQYF.

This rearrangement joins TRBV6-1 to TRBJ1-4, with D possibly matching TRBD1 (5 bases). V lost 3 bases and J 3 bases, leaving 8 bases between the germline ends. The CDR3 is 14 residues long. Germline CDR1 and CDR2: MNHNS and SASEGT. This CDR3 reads CASSEWDSNEKLFF. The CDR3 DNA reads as TGTGCCAGCAGTGAGTGGGACTCTAATGAAAAACTGTTTTTT.

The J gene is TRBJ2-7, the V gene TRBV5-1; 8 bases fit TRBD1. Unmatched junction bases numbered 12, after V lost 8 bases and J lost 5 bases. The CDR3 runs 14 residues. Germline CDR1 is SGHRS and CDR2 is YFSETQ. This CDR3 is CASYPRDRGHEQYF. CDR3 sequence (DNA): TGCGCCAGTTACCCACGAGACAGGGGCCACGAGCAGTACTTC.

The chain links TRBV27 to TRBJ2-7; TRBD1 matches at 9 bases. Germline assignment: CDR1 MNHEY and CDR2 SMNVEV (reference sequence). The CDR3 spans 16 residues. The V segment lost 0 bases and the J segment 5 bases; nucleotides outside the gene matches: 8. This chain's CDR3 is CASSLSPGTGYDEQYF. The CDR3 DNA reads TGTGCCAGCAGTTTATCGCCAGGGACAGGGTACGACGAGCAGTACTTC.

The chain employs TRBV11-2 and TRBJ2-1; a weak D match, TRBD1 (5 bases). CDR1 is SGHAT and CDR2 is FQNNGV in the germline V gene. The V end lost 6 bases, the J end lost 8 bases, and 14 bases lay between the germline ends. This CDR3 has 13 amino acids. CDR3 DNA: TGTGCCAGCAGTTATACCAGGGTCGATGAGCAGTTCTTC. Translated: CASSYTRVDEQFF.

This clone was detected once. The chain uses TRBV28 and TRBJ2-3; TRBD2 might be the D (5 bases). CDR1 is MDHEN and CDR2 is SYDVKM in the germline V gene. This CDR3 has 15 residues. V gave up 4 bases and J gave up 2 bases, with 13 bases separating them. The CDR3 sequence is CASSSEAASTDTQYF. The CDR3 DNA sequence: TGTGCCAGCAGTTCCGAAGCGGCGTCCACAGATACGCAGTATTTT.

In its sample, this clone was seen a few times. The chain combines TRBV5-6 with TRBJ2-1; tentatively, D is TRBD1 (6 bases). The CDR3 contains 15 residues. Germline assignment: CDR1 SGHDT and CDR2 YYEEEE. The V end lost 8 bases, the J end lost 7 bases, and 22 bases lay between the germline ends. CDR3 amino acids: CARAGTLSRGNEQFF. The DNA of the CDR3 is TGTGCCAGAGCCGGGACATTGTCACGGGGAAATGAGCAGTTCTTC.

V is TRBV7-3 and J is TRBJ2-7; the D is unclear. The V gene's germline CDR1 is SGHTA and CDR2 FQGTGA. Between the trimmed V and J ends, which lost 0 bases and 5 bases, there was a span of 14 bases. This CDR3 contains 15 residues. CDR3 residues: CASSLTAEERHEQYF. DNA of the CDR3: TGTGCCAGCAGCTTAACGGCTGAGGAACGCCACGAGCAGTACTTC. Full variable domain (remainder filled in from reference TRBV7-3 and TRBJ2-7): GAGVSQTPSNKVTEKGKYVELRCDPISGHTALYWYRQSLGQGPEFLIYFQGTGAADDSGLPNDRFFAVRPEGSVSTLKIQRTERGDSAVYLCASSLTAEERHEQYFGPGTRLTVT.

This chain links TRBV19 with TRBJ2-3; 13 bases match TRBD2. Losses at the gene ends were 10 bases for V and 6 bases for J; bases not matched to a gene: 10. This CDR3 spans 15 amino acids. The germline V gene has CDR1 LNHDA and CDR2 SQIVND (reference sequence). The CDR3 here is CATGGLAGVTDTQYF. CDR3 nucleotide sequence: TGTGCCACCGGAGGACTAGCGGGAGTAACGGATACGCAGTATTTT.

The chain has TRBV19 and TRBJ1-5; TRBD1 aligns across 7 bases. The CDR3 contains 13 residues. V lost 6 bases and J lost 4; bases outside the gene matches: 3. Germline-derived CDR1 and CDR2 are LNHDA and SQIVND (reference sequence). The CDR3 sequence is CASRKGANQPQHF. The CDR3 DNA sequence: TGTGCCAGTAGAAAGGGGGCAAATCAGCCCCAGCATTTT.

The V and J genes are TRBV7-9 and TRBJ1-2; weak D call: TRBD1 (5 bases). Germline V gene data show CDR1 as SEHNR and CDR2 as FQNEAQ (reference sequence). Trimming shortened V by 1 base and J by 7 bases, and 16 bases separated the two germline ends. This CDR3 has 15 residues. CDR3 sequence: CASSLGGENSGGYTF. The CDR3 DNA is TGTGCCAGCAGCTTAGGGGGGGAAAATAGTGGTGGCTACACCTTC. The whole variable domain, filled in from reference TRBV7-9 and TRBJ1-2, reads DTGVSQNPRHKITKRGQNVTFRCDPISEHNRLYWYRQTLGQGPEFLTYFQNEAQLEKSRLLSDRFSAERPKGSFSTLEIQRTEQGDSAMYLCASSLGGENSGGYTFGSGTRLTVV.

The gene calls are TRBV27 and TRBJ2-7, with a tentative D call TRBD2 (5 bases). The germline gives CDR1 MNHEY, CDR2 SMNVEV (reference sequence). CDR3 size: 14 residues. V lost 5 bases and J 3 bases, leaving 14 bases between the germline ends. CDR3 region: CASSPGSAGYEQYF. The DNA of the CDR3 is TGTGCCAGCAGTCCCGGATCGGCGGGCTACGAGCAGTACTTC.

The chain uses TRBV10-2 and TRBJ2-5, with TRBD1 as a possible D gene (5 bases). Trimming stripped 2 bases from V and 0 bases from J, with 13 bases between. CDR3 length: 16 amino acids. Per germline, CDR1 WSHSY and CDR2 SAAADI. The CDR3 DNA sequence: TGCGCCAGCAGTGAGGGACAATCCCGGTACCAAGAGACCCAGTACTTC. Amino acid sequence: CASSEGQSRYQETQYF.

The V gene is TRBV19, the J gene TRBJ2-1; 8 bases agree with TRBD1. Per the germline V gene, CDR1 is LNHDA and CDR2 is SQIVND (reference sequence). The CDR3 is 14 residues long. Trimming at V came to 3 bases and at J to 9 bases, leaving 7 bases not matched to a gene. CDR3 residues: CASSIGTGTGEQFF. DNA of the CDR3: TGTGCCAGTAGTATTGGGACAGGCACAGGTGAGCAGTTCTTC.

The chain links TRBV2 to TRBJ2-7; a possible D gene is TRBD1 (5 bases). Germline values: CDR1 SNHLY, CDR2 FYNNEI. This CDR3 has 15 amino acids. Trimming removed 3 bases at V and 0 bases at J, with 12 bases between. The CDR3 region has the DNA TGTGCCAGCAGTGATCCAGGGCAGAGCTCCTACGAGCAGTACTTC. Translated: CASSDPGQSSYEQYF.

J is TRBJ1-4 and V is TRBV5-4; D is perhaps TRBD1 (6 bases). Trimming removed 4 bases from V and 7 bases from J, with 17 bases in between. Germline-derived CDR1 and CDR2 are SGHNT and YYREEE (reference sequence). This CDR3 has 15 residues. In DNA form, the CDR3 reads TGTGCCAGCAGCCCGAGCTCAGGGGTGGGTGAAAAACTGTTTTTT. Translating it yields CASSPSSGVGEKLFF.

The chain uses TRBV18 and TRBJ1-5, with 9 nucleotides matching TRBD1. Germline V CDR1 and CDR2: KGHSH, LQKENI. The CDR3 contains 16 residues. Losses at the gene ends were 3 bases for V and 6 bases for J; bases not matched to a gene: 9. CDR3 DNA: TGTGCCAGCTCACCTCCGGCGGGGACAGGGTCTCAGCCCCAGCATTTT. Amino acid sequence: CASSPPAGTGSQPQHF.

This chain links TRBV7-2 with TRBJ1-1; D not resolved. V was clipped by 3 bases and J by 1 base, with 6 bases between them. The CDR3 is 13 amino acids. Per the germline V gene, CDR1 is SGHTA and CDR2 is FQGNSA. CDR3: CASSFTRNTEAFF. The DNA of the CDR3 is TGTGCCAGCAGCTTCACACGGAACACTGAAGCTTTCTTT.

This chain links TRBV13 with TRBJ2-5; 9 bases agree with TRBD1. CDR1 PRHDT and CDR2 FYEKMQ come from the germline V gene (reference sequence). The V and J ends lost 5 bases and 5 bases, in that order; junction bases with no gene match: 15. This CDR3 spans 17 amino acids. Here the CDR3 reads CASSPAVPGQGRETQYF. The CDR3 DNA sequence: TGTGCCAGCAGCCCAGCGGTCCCGGGACAGGGCCGGGAGACCCAGTACTTC.